Below, one T cell receptor (beta chain) is given with its context. What it recognizes is unknown. Repertoires were generated with immunoSEQ multiplex PCR, while TCRdb's copy carries only in-frame clones and drops some. The table has tens of thousands of clones, around 82% seen once. This entry comes from a study of T cell responses to AZD1222 COVID-19 vaccine. The study, taken as a whole, reports: Repertoires were sampled only after the peak T cell response. Regions 160-218 and 743-854 dominated among vaccine-associated CD4 TCRs spanning spike.

The V and J ends lost 5 bases and 1 base, in that order; junction bases with no gene match: 4. Germline CDR1 is SGHAT and CDR2 is FQNNGV. CDR3 length: 14 residues. The sequence was obtained from an adult who received the AZD1222 COVID-19 vaccine. The chain carries TRBV11-2 and TRBJ1-1, with 7 bases fitting TRBD1. Sequencing used peripheral blood, obtained 28 days after the second AZD1222 dose. The CDR3 DNA follows: TGTGCCAGCAGCCACCGGGACAGGAACACTGAAGCTTTCTTT. It translates to CASSHRDRNTEAFF.